The 13 T cell receptor beta chains presented below share a single source sample, sequenced in a study of a mutant IDH1 vaccine in newly diagnosed glioma (dated by TCRdb to about 2021). The sample's time point label, in plain terms: baseline, week 1 (first vaccination visit). This specimen's treatment or condition label, interpreted: pre-vaccination baseline after standard-of-care therapy. To prepare the library, the immunoSEQ multiplex PCR assay was applied. TCRdb carries this immuneACCESS record with in-frame sequences only. Its versions omit some clonotypes, under half of them owing to an unresolved V gene in the studies checked, with the rest unexplained. The sample table shows 70,000 to 95,000 clones, and about 80% are seen once. The ten most abundant clones make up roughly 5.3% of the sample. Specimen: PBMCs, collected from a glioma patient treated with radiotherapy, temozolomide or both. These receptor sequences come from a man aged 35 to 55 with glioma. Some clones in this sample may be carry-over from other donors' samples.

V and J are TRBV6-5 and TRBJ1-2; D is uncertain. CDR1 and CDR2 from the germline V gene are MNHEY and SVGAGI. With 2 bases removed from V and 2 bases from J, the gap between germline ends came to 15 bases. The CDR3 loop spans 16 amino acids. The CDR3 DNA reads as TGTGCCAGCAGTTACGGGCTGAACCCTGCCAACTATGGCTACACCTTC. It specifies CASSYGLNPANYGYTF.

CDR3 sequence reads: CASSFRPQGNYEQYF. The CDR3 nucleotides read TGTGCCAGCAGCTTTAGGCCCCAGGGCAACTACGAGCAGTACTTC. The J gene is TRBJ2-7, the V gene TRBV7-8; possibly TRBD1 for D (5 bases). The CDR3 has 15 amino acids. Germline CDR1 and CDR2: SGHVS and FQNEAQ. V shed 3 bases and J shed 3 bases, with 15 bases lying between them.

The chain carries TRBV19 and TRBJ1-5; 9 nucleotides match TRBD1. The CDR3 contains 16 residues. Trimming at V came to 1 base and at J to 6 bases, leaving 7 bases not matched to a gene. Germline CDR1 LNHDA, CDR2 SQIVND (reference sequence). CDR3 amino acids: CASSIVGTGMFQPQHF. In DNA form, the CDR3 reads TGTGCCAGTAGTATAGTAGGGACAGGGATGTTTCAGCCCCAGCATTTT.

Concerning this clone itself: Other nucleotide sequences from this sample produce the same CDR3. The CDR3 DNA reads as TGTGCCAGTTCCTTGGGTTCTGGGGCCAACGTCCTGACTTTC. Encoded protein: CASSLGSGANVLTF. This chain connects TRBV19 to TRBJ2-6, with D unresolved. CDR3 length equals 14 residues. V was clipped by 8 bases and J by 1 base, with 9 bases between them. Germline V CDR1 and CDR2: LNHDA, SQIVND (reference sequence).

This clone was detected a few times. The genes are TRBV7-7 and TRBJ2-3; D remains ambiguous. Trimming removed 5 bases from V and 6 bases from J, with 15 bases in between. Per the germline V gene, CDR1 is SSHAT and CDR2 is FNYEAQ (reference sequence). This CDR3 contains 14 residues. The CDR3 loop is CASSPNVGLDTQYF. The CDR3 DNA is TGTGCCAGCAGCCCTAACGTTGGGTTGGATACGCAGTATTTT.

The genes are TRBV4-1 and TRBJ2-2; D call uncertain. The ends were cut back, 1 base at V and 1 base at J, with 16 bases in the middle. Germline V CDR1 and CDR2: MGHRA, YSYEKL. The CDR3 sequence is 18 residues long. CDR3 nucleotides: TGCGCCAGCAGCCAAGCGGTCGGTTGGACGGTGAACACCGGGGAGCTGTTTTTT. Encoded protein: CASSQAVGWTVNTGELFF.

The chain employs TRBV5-1 and TRBJ1-1; unclear D gene. Between the trimmed V and J ends, which lost 0 bases and 2 bases, there was a span of 8 bases. Germline CDR1 reads SGHRS; CDR2 reads YFSETQ. The CDR3 extends over 14 amino acids. The CDR3 nucleotides read TGCGCCAGCAGCTTGGGGGTCAGCAACACTGAAGCTTTCTTT. Its protein is CASSLGVSNTEAFF.

J is TRBJ1-1 and V is TRBV6-5; the D is unclear. This CDR3 has 15 amino acids. CDR1 is MNHEY, CDR2 SVGAGI, per germline. The ends were cut back, 3 bases at V and 0 bases at J, with 11 bases in the middle. The CDR3 sequence: CASSYGEGMNTEAFF. The CDR3 DNA reads TGTGCCAGCAGTTATGGCGAGGGCATGAACACTGAAGCTTTCTTT.

The rearrangement joins TRBV7-2 to TRBJ1-6, with 7 bases fitting TRBD1. Trimming at V came to 5 bases and at J to 10 bases, leaving 11 bases not matched to a gene. Looked up from germline, CDR1 is SGHTA and CDR2 is FQGNSA. The CDR3 length is 15 residues. The CDR3 nucleotides are TGTGCCAGCAGCATGCATAGGGGGCTAGACTCACCCCTCCACTTT. This translates into CASSMHRGLDSPLHF.

CDR3 loop: CASRVGTGRSPLHF. CDR3 in DNA: TGCGCCAGCAGGGTCGGGACAGGGCGTTCACCCCTCCACTTT. This chain joins TRBV10-2 and TRBJ1-6; 9 positions match TRBD1. The CDR3 sequence is 14 residues long. The germline gives CDR1 WSHSY, CDR2 SAAADI. Trimming took 6 bases from V and 9 from J; bases not matched to a gene: 6.

J is TRBJ1-5 and V is TRBV6-1; 8 positions agree with TRBD1. V lost 7 bases and J lost 2; bases outside the gene matches: 4. The length of the CDR3 is 14 residues. Germline V gene sequence: CDR1 MNHNS, CDR2 SASEGT. The CDR3 reads CASTQGARNQPQHF. The CDR3, as DNA: TGTGCCAGCACCCAGGGGGCGCGCAATCAGCCCCAGCATTTT.

The CDR3: CASGARTGINQPQHF. CDR3 DNA sequence: TGTGCTAGTGGTGCCCGGACAGGGATCAATCAGCCCCAGCATTTT. This sequence joins TRBV12-5 and TRBJ1-5, with TRBD1 matching 8 bases. After removal of 5 bases from V and 3 bases from J, the junction contained 6 bases not matched to a gene. CDR3 length: 15 amino acids. Germline CDR1 reads LGHNT; CDR2 reads FRNRAP.

This clone appeared once. This chain joins TRBV7-9 and TRBJ2-7; 10 nucleotides line up with TRBD2. Per the germline V gene, CDR1 is SEHNR and CDR2 is FQNEAQ (reference sequence). Germline trimming cut 5 bases from V and 2 bases from J; bases unmatched to any gene: 6. CDR3 length: 15 residues. CDR3: CASSRLAGVTYEQYF. As DNA, the CDR3 is TGTGCCAGCAGCCGTCTAGCGGGGGTGACCTACGAGCAGTACTTC.